The present TCR beta chain was sequenced within a study of T cell responses to AZD1222 COVID-19 vaccine (dated by TCRdb to 2020 to 2022). Context from the whole study: AZD1222 recipients with second doses at about 4 weeks or about 12 weeks were pooled, because spike-specific TCR depth and breadth did not differ between schedules. Enrollment into the trials was organized by age into subgroups of 18-55, 56-69 and 70-plus years, and those subgroups contained roughly 160, 29 and 62 TCR-sequenced participants, respectively. A total of more than 230 trial participants underwent TCR sequencing, of whom 207 received two doses of AZD1222 and some 25 received two doses of the MenACWY control vaccine. What the research found in general, with its limitations: Only five or six AZD1222 recipients were SARS-CoV-2 seropositive at baseline, limiting conclusions about previously exposed vaccinees. A significant rise in spike-specific TCR breadth and depth was observed after two AZD1222 doses relative to day 0 and relative to MenACWY recipients. Participants were mostly white British, with more females than males. The authors suggested clonal diversity may have been underestimated. Reportedly, almost half of the unique spike-specific TCRs recognized epitopes lying outside the regions that are mutated in the B.1.351 and B.1.1.7 variants. CD4 TCRs associated with the vaccine covered the entire spike protein, and the dominant responses were in regions 160-218 and 743-854. The 56-69-year group was small, and its depth increase did not reach significance, likely because of low power. Because no samples from the day 14 peak response were available, repertoires could be characterized only after the peak T cell response.

The CDR3 regions of human TCRbeta chains were subjected to immunosequencing. As for the authors' bioinformatics: Repertoire TCRs were matched against a reference library of SARS-CoV-2-specific TCRs generated with the MIRA antigen-specificity platform. Breadth was defined as the fraction of unique TCRs that were SARS-CoV-2-associated, and depth was defined as the fraction of total T cells that were SARS-CoV-2-associated. Using the MIRA data, each spike-specific TCR was mapped to the spike region that the TCR reacts to and placed in a CD4 or CD8 class. Log10-transformed breadth and depth values were compared by one-way ANOVA with Sidak's multiple comparisons tests. TCRdb provides this immuneACCESS table in a form limited to in-frame rearrangements. Some clones are lacking; in checked studies, under half of them reflect an unresolved V gene, and why the rest are absent is not known. The V and J calls and the clone size are those of that table, but D and trimming were determined from the DNA. The sample records over 80,000 clones, 75% to 90% of which are singletons. Of the sample, 30% to 35% falls within the top ten clones.

With respect to this clone: Its antigen target is currently unknown. No per-base quality is available; no much larger clone lies one base away.

The sample's time point label, in plain terms: baseline before first vaccination. Samples from vaccinated people were obtained from the UK trials COV001 and COV002, which included a single-blind randomized controlled phase 2/3 trial of AZD1222 (ChAdOx1 nCoV-19) in healthy adults. For TCRbeta chain sequencing, PBMC samples from trial participants were taken at day 0 and at day 28 after the second dose. V ends up 6 bases short and J 7 bases short, with an unmatched junction base count of 10. There are 15 amino acids in the CDR3, from cysteine to phenylalanine inclusive. Only the CDR3 portion is preserved as DNA: 45 bases, with reading frame beginning at the first base. From the germline V gene, CDR1 is KGHSH and CDR2 is LQKENI.

The input for sequencing was peripheral blood, taken on day 0 of AZD1222 vaccination. The V and J segments used are TRBV18 and TRBJ2-2; TRBD2 aligns with 8 central bases. The source is an adult in good health. The CDR3: CASSPGLARGGELFF. The DNA sequence reads TGTGCCAGCTCCCCTGGACTAGCAAGGGGCGGGGAGCTGTTTTTT. The full variable domain, completed from the reference TRBV18 and TRBJ2-2 proteins outside the CDR3, reads NAGVMQNPRHLVRRRGQEARLRCSPMKGHSHVYWYRQLPEEGLKFMVYLQKENIIDESGMPKERFSAEFPKEGPSILRIQQVVRGDSAAYFCASSPGLARGGELFFGEGSRLTVL.